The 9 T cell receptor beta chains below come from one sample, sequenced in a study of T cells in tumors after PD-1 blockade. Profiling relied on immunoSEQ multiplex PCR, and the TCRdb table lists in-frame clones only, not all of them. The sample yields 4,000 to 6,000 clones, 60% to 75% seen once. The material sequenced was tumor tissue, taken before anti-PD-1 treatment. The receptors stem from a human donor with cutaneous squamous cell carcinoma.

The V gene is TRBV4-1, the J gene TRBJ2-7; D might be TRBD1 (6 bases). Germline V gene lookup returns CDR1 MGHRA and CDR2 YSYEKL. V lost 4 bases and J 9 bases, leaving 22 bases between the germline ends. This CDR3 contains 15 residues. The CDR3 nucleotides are TGCGCCAGCAGCCGGGACACCTACCTTTCGCTCGGGCAGTACTTC. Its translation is CASSRDTYLSLGQYF.

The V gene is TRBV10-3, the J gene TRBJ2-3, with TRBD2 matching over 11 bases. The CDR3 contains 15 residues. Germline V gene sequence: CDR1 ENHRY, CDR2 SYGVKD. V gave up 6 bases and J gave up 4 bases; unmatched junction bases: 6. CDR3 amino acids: CAISLTSGASDTQYF. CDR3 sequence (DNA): TGTGCCATCAGCTTGACTAGCGGGGCGTCAGATACGCAGTATTTT.

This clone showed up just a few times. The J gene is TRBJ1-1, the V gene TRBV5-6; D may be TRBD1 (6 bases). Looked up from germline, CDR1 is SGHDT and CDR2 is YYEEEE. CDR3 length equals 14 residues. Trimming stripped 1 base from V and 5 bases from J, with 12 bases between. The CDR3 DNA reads TGTGCCAGCAGCTTGTTAACAGGGTTGACTGAAGCTTTCTTT. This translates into CASSLLTGLTEAFF.

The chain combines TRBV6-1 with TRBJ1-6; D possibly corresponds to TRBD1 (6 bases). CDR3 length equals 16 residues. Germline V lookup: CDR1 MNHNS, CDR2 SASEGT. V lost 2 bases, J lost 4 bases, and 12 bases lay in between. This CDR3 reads CASSEWEQGYNSPLHF. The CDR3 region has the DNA TGTGCCAGCAGTGAATGGGAACAGGGTTATAATTCACCCCTCCACTTT.

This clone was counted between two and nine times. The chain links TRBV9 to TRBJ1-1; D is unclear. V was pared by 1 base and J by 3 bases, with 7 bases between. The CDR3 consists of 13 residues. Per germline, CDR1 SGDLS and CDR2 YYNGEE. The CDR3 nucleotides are TGTGCCAGCAGCGTATATGCGGACACTGAAGCTTTCTTT. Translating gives CASSVYADTEAFF.

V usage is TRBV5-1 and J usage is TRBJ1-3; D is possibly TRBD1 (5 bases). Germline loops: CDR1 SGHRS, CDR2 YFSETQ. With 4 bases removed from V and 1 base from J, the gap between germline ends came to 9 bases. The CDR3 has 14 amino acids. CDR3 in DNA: TGCGCCAGCAGCAACCAGGGATCTGGAAACACCATATATTTT. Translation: CASSNQGSGNTIYF.

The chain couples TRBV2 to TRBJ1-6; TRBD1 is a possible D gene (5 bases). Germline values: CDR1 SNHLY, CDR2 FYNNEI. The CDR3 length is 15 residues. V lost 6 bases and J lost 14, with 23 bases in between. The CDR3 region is CASRPGQGSVLTLHF. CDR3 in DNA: TGTGCCAGCAGACCGGGTCAGGGCTCCGTTTTGACCCTCCACTTT.

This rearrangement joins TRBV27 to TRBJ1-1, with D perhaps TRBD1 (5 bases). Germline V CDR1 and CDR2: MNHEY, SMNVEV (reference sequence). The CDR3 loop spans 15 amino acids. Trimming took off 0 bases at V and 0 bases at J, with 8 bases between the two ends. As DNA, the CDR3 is TGTGCCAGCAGTTTATCGGGACCCTTGAACACTGAAGCTTTCTTT. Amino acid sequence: CASSLSGPLNTEAFF.

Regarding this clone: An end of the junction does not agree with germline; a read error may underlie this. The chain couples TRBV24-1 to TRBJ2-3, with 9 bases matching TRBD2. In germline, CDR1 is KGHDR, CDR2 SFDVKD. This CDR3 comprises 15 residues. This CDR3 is CATSDRGTSIDTQYF. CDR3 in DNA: TGTGCCACCAGTGACCGAGGGACTAGCATAGATACGCAGTATTTT.